The 20 T cell receptor beta chains below all came from one sample that was sequenced in a study of identical twins' blood T cells. Via MiXCR, TCRdb re-called the 5' RACE reads, giving one row per CDR3 protein. The sample lists about 370,000 distinct CDR3 sequences, roughly 31% occurring once. Sequenced input: PBMCs. The source of these receptors is a woman between 18 and 50 years old in good health.

In this sample, this clonotype turned up a few times. The genes are TRBV11-2 and TRBJ1-3; 9 bases are a match to TRBD1. The J segment lost 6 bases and the V segment lost 5 bases, leaving 5 bases of the junction unmatched. The CDR3 has 14 residues. The germline V gene has CDR1 SGHAT and CDR2 FQNNGV. CDR3 sequence reads: CASSAGDRVNTIYF. The CDR3 region has the DNA TGTGCCAGCAGCGCGGGGGACAGGGTAAACACCATATATTTT.

The V gene is TRBV24-1, the J gene TRBJ1-5; D gene uncertain. The length of the CDR3 is 17 residues. CDR1 is KGHDR and CDR2 is SFDVKD in the germline V gene. V lost 4 bases and J lost 3, with 18 bases in between. The chain's CDR3 is CATSDATREVDNQPQHF. The CDR3 DNA reads TGTGCCACCAGTGACGCCACGAGAGAGGTAGACAATCAGCCCCAGCATTTT.

This clonotype was recorded a few times. The chain links TRBV20-1 to TRBJ2-2; maybe TRBD2 (6 bases). V lost 3 bases, J lost 4 bases, and 15 bases lay in between. The CDR3 loop spans 15 amino acids. CDR1 DFQATT and CDR2 SNEGSKA come from the germline V gene (reference sequence). The CDR3 coding sequence is TGCAGTGCTAGGAGGGCGGGGAAAGGCACCGGGGAGCTGTTTTTT. Its translation is CSARRAGKGTGELFF.

This rearrangement joins TRBV6-2 or TRBV6-3 to TRBJ1-1; D is undetermined. This CDR3 is built from 14 residues. Germline CDR1 and CDR2: MNHEY and SVGEGT. V lost 3 bases, J lost 1 base, and 9 bases lay in between. CDR3 loop: CASSYDGWNTEAFF. CDR3 sequence (DNA): TGTGCCAGCAGTTATGATGGGTGGAACACTGAAGCTTTCTTT.

This clonotype has a handful of counts. This chain links TRBV7-8 with TRBJ2-7; TRBD1 might be the D (6 bases). There are 14 residues in the CDR3. Trimming left V 1 base short and J 1 base short, with 8 bases between. Germline V gene data show CDR1 as SGHVS and CDR2 as FQNEAQ. CDR3 in amino acids: CASSLGDTSYEQYF. The DNA of the CDR3 is TGTGCCAGCAGCTTAGGGGACACTTCCTACGAGCAGTACTTC.

This chain uses TRBV27 with TRBJ2-7; 9 nucleotides agree with TRBD1. The CDR3 has 15 residues. V lost 5 bases, J lost 7 bases, and 12 bases stayed unmatched. Germline V gene sequence: CDR1 MNHEY, CDR2 SMNVEV (reference sequence). CDR3: CASSQLGQGKQEQYF. Written as DNA, the CDR3 is TGTGCCAGCAGTCAATTAGGACAGGGGAAGCAAGAGCAGTACTTC.

This clonotype was seen a few times. This chain connects TRBV2 to TRBJ2-1; D is unresolved. Between the trimmed V and J ends, which lost 7 bases and 6 bases, there was a span of 19 bases. The germline gives CDR1 SNHLY, CDR2 FYNNEI. The CDR3 runs to 15 residues. The CDR3 here is CASTLREYAFNEQFF. DNA for the CDR3: TGTGCCAGCACTTTAAGGGAATATGCGTTCAATGAGCAGTTCTTC.

In this sample, this clonotype turned up a few times. V usage is TRBV7-9 and J usage is TRBJ1-6; the D is unclear. The length of the CDR3 is 12 residues. The ends were cut back, 3 bases at V and 9 bases at J, with 6 bases in the middle. Germline CDR1 SEHNR, CDR2 FQNEAQ (reference sequence). This chain's CDR3 is CASSFGSSPLHF. CDR3 DNA sequence: TGTGCCAGCAGCTTCGGCAGTTCACCCCTCCACTTT. The entire variable domain, with the rest obtained from reference TRBV7-9 and TRBJ1-6, is as follows: DTGVSQNPRHKITKRGQNVTFRCDPISEHNRLYWYRQTLGQGPEFLTYFQNEAQLEKSRLLSDRFSAERPKGSFSTLEIQRTEQGDSAMYLCASSFGSSPLHFGNGTRLTVT.

This clonotype was observed a handful of times. CDR3 nucleotides: TGCAGTGCCGTGGACAGGGGGGAAGCCAAAAACATTCAGTACTTC. Translating it yields CSAVDRGEAKNIQYF. The gene calls are TRBV20-1 and TRBJ2-4; 10 positions match TRBD1. This CDR3 is built from 15 residues. The V segment lost 6 bases and the J segment 0 bases; nucleotides outside the gene matches: 5. Germline CDR1 is DFQATT and CDR2 is SNEGSKA (reference sequence).

This chain uses TRBV11-2 with TRBJ1-3, with D possibly matching TRBD1 (6 bases). Between the trimmed V and J ends, which lost 8 bases and 0 bases, there was a span of 14 bases. The CDR3 contains 15 residues. CDR1 and CDR2 (germline): SGHAT, FQNNGV. CDR3 bases: TGTGCCAGCGCCCCGGGACAACTCTCTGGAAACACCATATATTTT. Encoded protein: CASAPGQLSGNTIYF.

The genes are TRBV5-6 and TRBJ2-1, with D perhaps matching TRBD2 (6 bases). CDR1 SGHDT and CDR2 YYEEEE come from the germline V gene. The ends were cut back, 1 base at V and 8 bases at J, with 16 bases in the middle. This CDR3 is 15 amino acids long. The CDR3 coding sequence is TGTGCCAGCAGCTTGACCCCCGGGGGTGTCGATGAGCAGTTCTTC. It codes for CASSLTPGGVDEQFF.

This clonotype was counted only a few times. The chain carries TRBV27 and TRBJ1-1, with a possible D match to TRBD1 (5 bases). Trimming pared 7 bases from V and 6 bases from J, leaving 15 bases between. The CDR3 is 13 amino acids. Looked up from germline, CDR1 is MNHEY and CDR2 is SMNVEV (reference sequence). DNA of the CDR3: TGTGCCAGCATAGGGCTCCGGGGGGCTGAAGCTTTCTTT. The encoded protein is CASIGLRGAEAFF.

This chain connects TRBV4-3 to TRBJ2-3; a weak D match, TRBD2 (5 bases). V lost 0 bases to trimming and J lost 0 bases, with 16 bases between them. Germline V CDR1 and CDR2: LGHNA, YSLEER. The CDR3 totals 18 residues. The CDR3 nucleotides are TGCGCCAGCAGCCAAGATCGGGAATTGGTAACGAGCACAGATACGCAGTATTTT. It specifies CASSQDRELVTSTDTQYF.

This clonotype appeared many times. The chain combines TRBV29-1 with TRBJ1-3; D remains ambiguous. Trimming shortened V by 5 bases and J by 4 bases, and 9 bases separated the two germline ends. The CDR3 runs to 12 residues. CDR1 and CDR2 from the germline V gene are SQVTM and ANQGSEA. CDR3 DNA: TGCAGCGTTACTAGTCCCGGAAACACCATATATTTT. Encoded protein: CSVTSPGNTIYF.

The table lists this clonotype with a few counts. This chain links TRBV2 with TRBJ1-2; D gene ambiguous. The CDR3 length is 12 residues. The germline V and J ends were trimmed by 6 bases and 1 base, with 6 bases remaining between them. Per germline, CDR1 SNHLY and CDR2 FYNNEI. The CDR3: CASRTDNYGYTF. CDR3 nucleotides: TGTGCCAGCAGGACGGATAACTATGGCTACACCTTC.

The chain uses TRBV7-9 and TRBJ2-5, with D uncertain. Germline assignment: CDR1 SEHNR and CDR2 FQNEAQ (reference sequence). This CDR3 has 12 residues. V was shortened by 3 bases and J by 3 bases, with 5 bases between the two germline ends. CDR3 in amino acids: CASSFFEETQYF. The CDR3 DNA reads as TGTGCCAGCAGCTTTTTTGAAGAGACCCAGTACTTC. Looking up the rest from reference TRBV7-9 and TRBJ2-5 gives the full variable domain: DTGVSQNPRHKITKRGQNVTFRCDPISEHNRLYWYRQTLGQGPEFLTYFQNEAQLEKSRLLSDRFSAERPKGSFSTLEIQRTEQGDSAMYLCASSFFEETQYFGPGTRLLVL.

The rearrangement links TRBV11-2 to TRBJ1-1, with 9 bases matching TRBD1. With V trimmed by 4 bases and J by 1 base, 10 bases remained unmatched. The CDR3 consists of 17 residues. The V gene's germline CDR1 is SGHAT and CDR2 FQNNGV. Here the CDR3 reads CASSSRDRGSTNTEAFF. CDR3 sequence (DNA): TGTGCCAGCAGCTCCAGAGACAGGGGGTCAACGAACACTGAAGCTTTCTTT.

The chain recombines TRBV5-1 with TRBJ2-7, with 7 bases that match TRBD1. V shed 6 bases, J shed 5 bases, and the junction held 11 bases outside the gene matches. Per the germline V gene, CDR1 is SGHRS and CDR2 is YFSETQ. There are 14 residues in the CDR3. The CDR3 bases are TGCGCCAGCAACTTTGACAGGGTGTCCCACGAGCAGTACTTC. This codes for CASNFDRVSHEQYF. Looking up the rest from reference TRBV5-1 and TRBJ2-7 gives the full variable domain: KAGVTQTPRYLIKTRGQQVTLSCSPISGHRSVSWYQQTPGQGLQFLFEYFSETQRNKGNFPGRFSGRQFSNSRSEMNVSTLELGDSALYLCASNFDRVSHEQYFGPGTRLTVT.

CDR3 protein: CASSLYRGANYGYTF. The CDR3 DNA is TGTGCCAGCAGCTTATACAGGGGGGCTAACTATGGCTACACCTTC. This rearrangement joins TRBV7-9 to TRBJ1-2; TRBD1 matches 8 bases. Trimming cost V 2 bases and J 0 bases; bases outside gene matches: 2. Looked up from germline, CDR1 is SEHNR and CDR2 is FQNEAQ (reference sequence). CDR3 length equals 15 residues.

The sample holds a few counts of this clonotype. V gene TRBV7-9 combines with J gene TRBJ2-7; 7 bases are shared with TRBD2. CDR1 is SEHNR, CDR2 FQNEAQ, per germline (reference sequence). With V trimmed by 1 base and J by 2 bases, 11 bases remained unmatched. There are 17 residues in the CDR3. Here the CDR3 reads CASSLGRGLAEPYEQYF. The DNA of the CDR3 is TGTGCCAGCAGCTTAGGCCGTGGGCTAGCGGAACCCTACGAGCAGTACTTC.